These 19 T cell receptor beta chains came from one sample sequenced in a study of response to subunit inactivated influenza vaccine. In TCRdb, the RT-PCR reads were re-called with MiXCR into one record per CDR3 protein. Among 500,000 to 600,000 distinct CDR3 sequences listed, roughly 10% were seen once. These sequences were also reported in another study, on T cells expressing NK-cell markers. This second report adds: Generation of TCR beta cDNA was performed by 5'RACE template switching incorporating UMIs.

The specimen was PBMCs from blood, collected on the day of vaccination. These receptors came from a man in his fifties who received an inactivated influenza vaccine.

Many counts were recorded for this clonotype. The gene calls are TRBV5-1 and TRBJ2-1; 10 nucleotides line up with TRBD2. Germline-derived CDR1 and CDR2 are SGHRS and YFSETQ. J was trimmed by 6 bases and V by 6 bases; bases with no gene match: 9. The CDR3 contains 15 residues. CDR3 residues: CASKGSSGRINEQFF. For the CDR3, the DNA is TGCGCCAGCAAAGGTAGTAGCGGGAGGATCAATGAGCAGTTCTTC.

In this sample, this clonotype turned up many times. The CDR3 reads CATSSGDSGIRDTQYF. In nucleotides, the CDR3 is TGTGCCACCAGCAGTGGAGATAGCGGTATTCGGGATACGCAGTATTTT. V gene TRBV15 combines with J gene TRBJ2-3; D might be TRBD2 (6 bases). The CDR3 length is 16 residues. Germline V gives CDR1 LNHNV, CDR2 YYDKDF (reference sequence). V dropped 3 bases and J dropped 6 bases, with 19 bases sitting between them.

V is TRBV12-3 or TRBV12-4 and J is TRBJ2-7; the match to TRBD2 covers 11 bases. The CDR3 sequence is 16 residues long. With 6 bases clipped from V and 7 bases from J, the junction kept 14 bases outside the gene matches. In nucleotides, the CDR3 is TGTGCCAGCAGCTCGGGACTAGCGGCCCCCTGGGGGGAGCAGTACTTC. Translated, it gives CASSSGLAAPWGEQYF.

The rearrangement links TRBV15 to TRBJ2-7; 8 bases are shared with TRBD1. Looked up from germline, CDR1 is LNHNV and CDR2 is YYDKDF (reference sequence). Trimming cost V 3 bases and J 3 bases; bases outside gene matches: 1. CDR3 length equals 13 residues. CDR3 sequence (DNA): TGTGCCACCAGCAGGGACAGGGTCTACGAGCAGTACTTC. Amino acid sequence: CATSRDRVYEQYF.

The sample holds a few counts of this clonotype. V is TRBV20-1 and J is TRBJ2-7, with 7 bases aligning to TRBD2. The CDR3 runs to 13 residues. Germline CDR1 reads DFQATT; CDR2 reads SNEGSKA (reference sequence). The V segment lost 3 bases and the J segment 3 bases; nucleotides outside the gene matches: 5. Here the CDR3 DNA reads TGCAGTGCTAGCGTTGCGGGGGTCTACGAGCAGTACTTC. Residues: CSASVAGVYEQYF.

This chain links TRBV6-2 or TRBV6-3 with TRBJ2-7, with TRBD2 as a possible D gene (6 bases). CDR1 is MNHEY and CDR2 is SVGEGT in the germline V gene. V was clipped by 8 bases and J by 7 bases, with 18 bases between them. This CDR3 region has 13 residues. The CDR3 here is CASGDSFIGEQYF. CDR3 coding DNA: TGTGCCAGCGGGGACTCCTTCATTGGGGAGCAGTACTTC.

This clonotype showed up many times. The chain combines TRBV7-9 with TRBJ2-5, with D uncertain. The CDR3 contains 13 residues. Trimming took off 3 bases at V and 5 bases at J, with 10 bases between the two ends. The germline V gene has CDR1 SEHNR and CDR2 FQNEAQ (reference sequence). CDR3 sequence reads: CASSFISLETQYF. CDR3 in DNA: TGTGCCAGCAGCTTTATCTCTTTGGAGACCCAGTACTTC.

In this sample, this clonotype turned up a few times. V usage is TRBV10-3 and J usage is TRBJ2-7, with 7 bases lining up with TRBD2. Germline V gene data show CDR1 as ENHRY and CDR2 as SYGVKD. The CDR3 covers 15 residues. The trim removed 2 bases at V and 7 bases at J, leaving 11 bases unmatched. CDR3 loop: CAISEVGRRETEQYF. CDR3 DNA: TGTGCCATCAGTGAGGTCGGGAGGCGGGAAACGGAGCAGTACTTC.

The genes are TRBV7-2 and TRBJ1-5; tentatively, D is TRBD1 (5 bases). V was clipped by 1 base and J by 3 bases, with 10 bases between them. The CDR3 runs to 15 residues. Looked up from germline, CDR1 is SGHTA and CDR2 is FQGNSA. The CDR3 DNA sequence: TGTGCCAGCAGCTTAGGGGGCCGGATCAATCAGCCCCAGCATTTT. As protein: CASSLGGRINQPQHF. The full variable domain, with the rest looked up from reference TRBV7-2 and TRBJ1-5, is GAGVSQSPSNKVTEKGKDVELRCDPISGHTALYWYRQSLGQGLEFLIYFQGNSAPDKSGLPSDRFSAERTGGSVSTLTIQRTQQEDSAVYLCASSLGGRINQPQHFGDGTRLSIL.

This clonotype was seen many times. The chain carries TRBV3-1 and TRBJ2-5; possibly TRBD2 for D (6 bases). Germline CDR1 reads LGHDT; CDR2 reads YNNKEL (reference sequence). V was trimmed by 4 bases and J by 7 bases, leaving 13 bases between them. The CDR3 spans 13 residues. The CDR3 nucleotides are TGTGCCAGCAGCCCGGGACTGAAAGGGACCCAGTACTTC. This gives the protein CASSPGLKGTQYF.

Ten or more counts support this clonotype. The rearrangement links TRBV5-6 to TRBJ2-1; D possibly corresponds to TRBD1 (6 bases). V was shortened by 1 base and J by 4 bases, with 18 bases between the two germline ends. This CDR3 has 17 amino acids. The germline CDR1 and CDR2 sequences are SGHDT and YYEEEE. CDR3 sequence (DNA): TGTGCCAGCAGCTTGTGGATCCCGACAGGAGAATACAATGAGCAGTTCTTC. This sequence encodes CASSLWIPTGEYNEQFF.

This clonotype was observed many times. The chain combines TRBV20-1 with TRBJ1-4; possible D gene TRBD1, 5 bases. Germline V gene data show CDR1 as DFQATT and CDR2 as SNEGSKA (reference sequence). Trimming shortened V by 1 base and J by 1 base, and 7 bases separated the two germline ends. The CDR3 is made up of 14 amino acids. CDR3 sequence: CSARGGGTNEKLFF. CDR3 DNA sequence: TGCAGTGCTAGAGGTGGGGGAACTAATGAAAAACTGTTTTTT.

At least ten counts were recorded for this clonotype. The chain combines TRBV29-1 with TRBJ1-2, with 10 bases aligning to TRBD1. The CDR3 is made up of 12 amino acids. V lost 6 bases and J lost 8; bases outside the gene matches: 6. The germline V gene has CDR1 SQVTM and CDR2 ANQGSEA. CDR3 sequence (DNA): TGCAGCGTAACCGGGACAGGGGAGGGCTACACCTTC. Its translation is CSVTGTGEGYTF. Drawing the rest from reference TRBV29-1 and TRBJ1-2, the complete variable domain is SAVISQKPSRDICQRGTSLTIQCQVDSQVTMMFWYRQQPGQSLTLIATANQGSEATYESGFVIDKFPISRPNLTFSTLTVSNMSPEDSSIYLCSVTGTGEGYTFGSGTRLTVV.

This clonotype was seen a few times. The CDR3, as DNA: TGTGCCAGCAGCCAAGAAGGTCAGCGCAAACAAATGAACACTGAAGCTTTCTTT. This sequence encodes CASSQEGQRKQMNTEAFF. J is TRBJ1-1 and V is TRBV14; D remains unclear. V gave up 0 bases and J gave up 0 bases, with 17 bases separating them. Per germline, CDR1 SGHDN and CDR2 FVKESK. CDR3 size: 18 residues. Drawing the rest from reference TRBV14 and TRBJ1-1, the complete variable domain is EAGVTQFPSHSVIEKGQTVTLRCDPISGHDNLYWYRRVMGKEIKFLLHFVKESKQDESGMPNNRFLAERTGGTYSTLKVQPAELEDSGVYFCASSQEGQRKQMNTEAFFGQGTRLTVV.

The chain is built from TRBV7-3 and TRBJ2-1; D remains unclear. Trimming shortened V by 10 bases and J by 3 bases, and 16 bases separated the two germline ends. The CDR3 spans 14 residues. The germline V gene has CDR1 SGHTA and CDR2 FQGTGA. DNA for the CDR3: TGTGCCACCCGCCCAGGCTCGGGCTACAATGAGCAGTTCTTC. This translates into CATRPGSGYNEQFF. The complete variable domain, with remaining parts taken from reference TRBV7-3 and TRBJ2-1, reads GAGVSQTPSNKVTEKGKYVELRCDPISGHTALYWYRQSLGQGPEFLIYFQGTGAADDSGLPNDRFFAVRPEGSVSTLKIQRTERGDSAVYLCATRPGSGYNEQFFGPGTRLTVL.

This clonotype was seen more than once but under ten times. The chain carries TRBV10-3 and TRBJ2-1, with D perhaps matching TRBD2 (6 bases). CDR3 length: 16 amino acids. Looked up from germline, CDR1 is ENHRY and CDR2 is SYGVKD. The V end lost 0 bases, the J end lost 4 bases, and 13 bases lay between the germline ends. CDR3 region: CAISESGEVIYNEQFF. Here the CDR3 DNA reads TGTGCCATCAGTGAGTCTGGGGAGGTGATTTACAATGAGCAGTTCTTC.

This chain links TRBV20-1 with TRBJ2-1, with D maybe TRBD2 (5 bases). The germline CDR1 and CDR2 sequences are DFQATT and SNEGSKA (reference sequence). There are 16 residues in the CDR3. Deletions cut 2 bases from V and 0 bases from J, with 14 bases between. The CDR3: CSARKAGITSYNEQFF. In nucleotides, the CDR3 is TGCAGTGCTAGAAAGGCGGGCATCACCTCCTACAATGAGCAGTTCTTC.

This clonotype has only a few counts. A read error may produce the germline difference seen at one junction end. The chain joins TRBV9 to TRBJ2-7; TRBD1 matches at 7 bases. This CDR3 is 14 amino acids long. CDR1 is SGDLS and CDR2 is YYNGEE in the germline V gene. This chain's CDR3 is CASSATPDRTHLNF. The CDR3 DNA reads TGTGCCAGCAGCGCCACCCCGGACAGGACCCATTTAAACTTC.

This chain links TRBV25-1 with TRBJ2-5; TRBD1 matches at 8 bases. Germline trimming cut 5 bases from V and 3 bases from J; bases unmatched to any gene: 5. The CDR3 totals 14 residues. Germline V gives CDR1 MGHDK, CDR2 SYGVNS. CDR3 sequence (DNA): TGTGCCAGCAGTAAGACAGGGGTGAAAGAGACCCAGTACTTC. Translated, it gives CASSKTGVKETQYF.